The next 18 T cell receptor beta chains were all read from a single sample in a study of CD8 T cells in ankylosing spondylitis. Study-wide points: It appeared that ankylosing spondylitis blood was characterized by a TCR beta motif of roughly 8 highly homologous variants.

TCRdb used MiXCR to reprocess the 5' RACE reads, holding one entry per CDR3 protein. Found here are approximately 550,000 distinct CDR3 sequences, roughly 12% of them singletons; the top ten hold around 7%. Which antigens these TCRs recognize remains unknown. The sample consisted of blood, either unsorted or a sorted T cell fraction (not recorded which). These receptor sequences come from a male donor with ankylosing spondylitis.

Ten or more counts support this clonotype. The V call is TRBV7-9, the J call TRBJ2-3, with TRBD2 identical over 7 bases. This CDR3 region has 17 residues. Trimming took 3 bases from V and 4 from J; bases not matched to a gene: 13. Germline V gene lookup returns CDR1 SEHNR and CDR2 FQNEAQ (reference sequence). The CDR3: CASSFLSGLGGPDTQYF. CDR3 DNA: TGTGCCAGCAGCTTTCTCTCCGGACTAGGAGGGCCAGATACGCAGTATTTT.

V usage is TRBV27 and J usage is TRBJ2-5; D remains unclear. Per the germline V gene, CDR1 is MNHEY and CDR2 is SMNVEV (reference sequence). Trimming stripped 8 bases from V and 5 bases from J, with 12 bases between. The CDR3 spans 12 residues. The CDR3 is CASVGSGETQYF. CDR3 in DNA: TGTGCCAGCGTAGGTAGTGGGGAGACCCAGTACTTC.

This clonotype was recorded a few times. This chain uses TRBV27 with TRBJ1-3, with D unclear. Trimming shortened V by 2 bases and J by 0 bases, and 14 bases separated the two germline ends. CDR1 MNHEY and CDR2 SMNVEV come from the germline V gene (reference sequence). The length of the CDR3 is 17 residues. Here the CDR3 DNA reads TGTGCCAGCAGTTTAACTCCTGGTGAATACTCTGGAAACACCATATATTTT. Residues: CASSLTPGEYSGNTIYF.

The chain carries TRBV5-1 and TRBJ2-3; TRBD1 matches at 9 bases. The CDR3 spans 14 residues. The germline V gene encodes CDR1 SGHRS and CDR2 YFSETQ. With V trimmed by 4 bases and J by 6 bases, 6 bases remained unmatched. CDR3 in DNA: TGCGCCAGCAGCCAGGACAGGGGCGGGGATACGCAGTATTTT. It is translated as CASSQDRGGDTQYF.

The V call is TRBV6-2 or TRBV6-3, the J call TRBJ2-2; 10 bases fit TRBD2. From germline, CDR1 is MNHEY and CDR2 SVGEGT. CDR3 length: 16 residues. With V trimmed by 4 bases and J by 2 bases, 4 bases remained unmatched. The CDR3 sequence: CASSLLAGLNTGELFF. The CDR3 DNA sequence: TGTGCCAGCAGTTTACTAGCGGGGCTTAACACCGGGGAGCTGTTTTTT.

This clonotype was found many times. This rearrangement joins TRBV7-9 to TRBJ2-5, with 9 bases matching TRBD1. V gave up 4 bases and J gave up 4 bases; unmatched junction bases: 1. The CDR3 runs 13 residues. The germline gives CDR1 SEHNR, CDR2 FQNEAQ (reference sequence). CDR3 protein: CASSYRGRETQYF. The CDR3 DNA reads TGTGCCAGCAGCTACAGGGGGCGAGAGACCCAGTACTTC.

This sequence joins TRBV24-1 and TRBJ1-5, with D possibly matching TRBD1 (6 bases). The V and J ends lost 2 bases and 6 bases respectively, with 13 bases between them. The CDR3 is 15 residues long. Germline values: CDR1 KGHDR, CDR2 SFDVKD. CDR3 nucleotide sequence: TGTGCCACCAGTGATTCCCTTGGGGGGCGTCAGCCCCAGCATTTT. This sequence encodes CATSDSLGGRQPQHF.

This clonotype was seen at least ten times. V is TRBV14 and J is TRBJ2-7; D is undetermined. The V and J ends lost 1 base and 0 bases respectively, with 10 bases between them. Germline CDR1 is SGHDN and CDR2 is FVKESK. CDR3 length: 15 amino acids. CDR3 amino acids: CASSQGIAFSYEQYF. Here the CDR3 DNA reads TGTGCCAGCAGCCAAGGTATAGCTTTCTCCTACGAGCAGTACTTC.

The sample holds many counts of this clonotype. The rearrangement links TRBV5-1 to TRBJ2-3; D is possibly TRBD2 (5 bases). The CDR3 runs 13 residues. V was trimmed by 4 bases and J by 5 bases, leaving 11 bases between them. Per the germline V gene, CDR1 is SGHRS and CDR2 is YFSETQ. CDR3 amino acids: CASSKDREDTQYF. In DNA, the CDR3 is TGCGCCAGCAGCAAGGACCGGGAAGATACGCAGTATTTT.

The genes are TRBV5-1 and TRBJ2-1, with a tentative D call TRBD2 (5 bases). CDR1 and CDR2 (germline): SGHRS, YFSETQ. The CDR3 contains 14 residues. The ends were cut back, 2 bases at V and 5 bases at J, with 11 bases in the middle. The CDR3 protein is CASSLASPNNEQFF. The DNA for the CDR3 is TGCGCCAGCAGCTTAGCTAGCCCTAACAATGAGCAGTTCTTC. Using reference TRBV5-1 and TRBJ2-1 for the parts outside the CDR3, the full variable domain is KAGVTQTPRYLIKTRGQQVTLSCSPISGHRSVSWYQQTPGQGLQFLFEYFSETQRNKGNFPGRFSGRQFSNSRSEMNVSTLELGDSALYLCASSLASPNNEQFFGPGTRLTVL.

This clonotype has a count of ten or more. The gene calls are TRBV20-1 and TRBJ2-1; D is possibly TRBD2 (6 bases). This CDR3 has 15 residues. The germline V gene has CDR1 DFQATT and CDR2 SNEGSKA (reference sequence). V was shortened by 0 bases and J by 12 bases, with 21 bases between the two germline ends. The DNA for the CDR3 is TGCAGTGCTAGAGATCCGGGAGCCCTCAATATCGGGCAGTTCTTC. Translating gives CSARDPGALNIGQFF.

The rearrangement links TRBV10-3 to TRBJ2-1; 13 positions match TRBD2. J lost 5 bases, V lost 0 bases, and 4 bases had no gene match. The germline V gene has CDR1 ENHRY and CDR2 SYGVKD. This CDR3 region has 17 residues. The CDR3 sequence: CAISESTGTSGNNEQFF. The DNA for the CDR3 is TGTGCCATCAGTGAGTCCACCGGGACTAGCGGGAACAATGAGCAGTTCTTC.

This clonotype was recorded many times. The rearrangement links TRBV20-1 to TRBJ2-7; tentatively, D is TRBD1 or TRBD2 (5 bases each). The CDR3 totals 14 residues. Germline CDR1 and CDR2: DFQATT and SNEGSKA (reference sequence). Trimming took 3 bases from V and 2 from J, leaving 14 bases between them. DNA for the CDR3: TGCAGTGCTAGGAGGGGTAGGGGACCCTACGAGCAGTACTTC. Its protein product is CSARRGRGPYEQYF.

This clonotype was detected a few times. The chain has TRBV10-3 and TRBJ2-2; 8 positions match TRBD1. V was clipped by 10 bases and J by 4 bases; unmatched bases: 8. This CDR3 is 14 amino acids long. CDR1 is ENHRY and CDR2 is SYGVKD in the germline V gene. The CDR3 protein is CANKDRGITGELFF. The CDR3, as DNA: TGTGCCAACAAAGACAGGGGAATCACCGGGGAGCTGTTTTTT.

The chain carries TRBV12-3 or TRBV12-4 and TRBJ1-1; no clear D gene. V gave up 5 bases and J gave up 7 bases, with 8 bases separating them. The CDR3 covers 11 residues. The CDR3 spells CASSLRDEAFF. CDR3 sequence (DNA): TGTGCCAGCAGTCTCCGAGATGAAGCTTTCTTT.

V is TRBV25-1 and J is TRBJ1-1, with 7 nucleotides matching TRBD1. The J segment lost 6 bases and the V segment lost 4 bases, leaving 11 bases of the junction unmatched. This CDR3 contains 15 residues. Germline V gene sequence: CDR1 MGHDK, CDR2 SYGVNS. The CDR3 region has the DNA TGTGCCAGCAGTGGAGGGGGCAGTTGGGGCGCTGAAGCTTTCTTT. Its protein is CASSGGGSWGAEAFF.

The chain couples TRBV7-7 to TRBJ2-5; possible D gene TRBD1, 6 bases. The germline V and J ends were trimmed by 4 bases and 5 bases, with 14 bases remaining between them. Germline CDR1 is SSHAT and CDR2 is FNYEAQ (reference sequence). The length of the CDR3 is 14 residues. DNA for the CDR3: TGTGCCAGCAGCTCCCGACAGGCGGAGGAGACCCAGTACTTC. Encoded protein: CASSSRQAEETQYF.

The chain recombines TRBV5-1 with TRBJ2-7, with D hard to call. This CDR3 contains 14 residues. Germline CDR1 and CDR2: SGHRS and YFSETQ. The germline V and J ends were trimmed by 2 bases and 2 bases, with 11 bases remaining between them. CDR3 nucleotides: TGCGCCAGCAGCTTCTCCGGAGTGACCTACGAGCAGTACTTC. As protein: CASSFSGVTYEQYF.